The clone carrying this T cell receptor beta chain has only a few counts. Its matching antigen is unknown. Between the trimmed V and J ends, which lost 7 bases and 0 bases, there was a span of 7 bases. The germline V gene encodes CDR1 MNHEY and CDR2 SVGEGT. CDR3 length equals 13 residues. The data are from a study of T-cell memory formation after mild COVID-19. Background on the study: Largely donor-specific TCR clusters were found.

Whole-study findings and limits: Largely, contracting CD4+ clones fell within CM and EM, and contracting CD8+ clones within EMRA.

Constant-segment primers and 5'RACE yielded cDNA libraries for TCR alpha and TCR beta, each carrying sample barcodes and UMIs. TCRdb used MiXCR to reprocess the 5' RACE reads, holding one entry per CDR3 protein. The sample shows 380,000 or so distinct CDR3 sequences, about an eighth of them seen only once. This sequence joins TRBV6-2 or TRBV6-3 and TRBJ2-1; D not certain. The material sequenced was PBMCs or a T cell subset sorted from them (not recorded which). This TCR came from a young man who had mild COVID-19 (a few samples of this study predate the infection). Cell type and time point are not known. CDR3 sequence reads: CASKQSSYNEQFF. CDR3 DNA sequence: TGTGCCAGCAAACAAAGCTCCTACAATGAGCAGTTCTTC.